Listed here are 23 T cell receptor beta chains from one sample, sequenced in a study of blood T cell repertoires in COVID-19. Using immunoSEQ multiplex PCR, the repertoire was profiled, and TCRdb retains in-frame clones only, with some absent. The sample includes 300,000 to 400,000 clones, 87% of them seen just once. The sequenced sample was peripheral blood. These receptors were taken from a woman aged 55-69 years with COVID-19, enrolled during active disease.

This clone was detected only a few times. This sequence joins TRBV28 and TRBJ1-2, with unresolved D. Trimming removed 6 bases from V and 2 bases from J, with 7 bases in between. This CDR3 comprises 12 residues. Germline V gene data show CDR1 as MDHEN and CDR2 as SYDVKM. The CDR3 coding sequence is TGTGCCAGCAGCGGAGGGAACTATGGCTACACCTTC. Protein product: CASSGGNYGYTF.

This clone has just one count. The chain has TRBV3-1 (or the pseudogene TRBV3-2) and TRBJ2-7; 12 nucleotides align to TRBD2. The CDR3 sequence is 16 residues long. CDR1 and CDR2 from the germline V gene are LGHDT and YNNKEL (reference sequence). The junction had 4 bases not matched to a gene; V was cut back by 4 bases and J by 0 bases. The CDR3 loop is CASSLGLAGLSYEQYF. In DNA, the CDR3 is TGTGCCAGCAGCCTCGGACTAGCGGGGCTCTCCTACGAGCAGTACTTC.

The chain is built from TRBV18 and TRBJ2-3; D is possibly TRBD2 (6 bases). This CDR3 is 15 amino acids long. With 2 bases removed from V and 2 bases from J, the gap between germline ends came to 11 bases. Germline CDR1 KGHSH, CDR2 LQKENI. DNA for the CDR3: TGTGCCAGCTCACCAAGCCGGGGGAACACAGATACGCAGTATTTT. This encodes CASSPSRGNTDTQYF. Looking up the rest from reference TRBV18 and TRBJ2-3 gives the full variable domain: NAGVMQNPRHLVRRRGQEARLRCSPMKGHSHVYWYRQLPEEGLKFMVYLQKENIIDESGMPKERFSAEFPKEGPSILRIQQVVRGDSAAYFCASSPSRGNTDTQYFGPGTRLTVL.

CDR3 DNA: TGCAGTGCTAGGGAGGACGGTGAGCAGTTCTTC. It specifies CSAREDGEQFF. The V call is TRBV20-1, the J call TRBJ2-1; possible D gene TRBD2, 5 bases. V gave up 3 bases and J gave up 9 bases, with 9 bases separating them. Germline V gives CDR1 DFQATT, CDR2 SNEGSKA (reference sequence). There are 11 residues in the CDR3.

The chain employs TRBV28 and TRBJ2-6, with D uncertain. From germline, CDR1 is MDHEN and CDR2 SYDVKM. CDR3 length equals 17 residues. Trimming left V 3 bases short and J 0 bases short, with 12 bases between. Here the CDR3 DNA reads TGTGCCAGCAGTTTTACGGCAGGCATCTCTGGGGCCAACGTCCTGACTTTC. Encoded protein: CASSFTAGISGANVLTF. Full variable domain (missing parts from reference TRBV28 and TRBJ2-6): DVKVTQSSRYLVKRTGEKVFLECVQDMDHENMFWYRQDPGLGLRLIYFSYDVKMKEKGDIPEGYSVSREKKERFSLILESASTNQTSMYLCASSFTAGISGANVLTFGAGSRLTVL.

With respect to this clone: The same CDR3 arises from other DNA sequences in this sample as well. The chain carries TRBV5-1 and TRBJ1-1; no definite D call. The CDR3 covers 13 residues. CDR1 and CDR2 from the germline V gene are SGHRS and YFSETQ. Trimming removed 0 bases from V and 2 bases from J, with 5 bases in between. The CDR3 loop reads CASSLGENTEAFF. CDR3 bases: TGCGCCAGCAGCTTGGGAGAAAACACTGAAGCTTTCTTT.

As DNA, the CDR3 is TGTGCCAGTCCGACAGGTTTCTCTGGAAACACCATATATTTT. Its protein is CASPTGFSGNTIYF. The genes are TRBV19 and TRBJ1-3; possible D gene TRBD1, 6 bases. This CDR3 spans 14 amino acids. The V end lost 8 bases, the J end lost 0 bases, and 11 bases lay between the germline ends. Germline V gene lookup returns CDR1 LNHDA and CDR2 SQIVND (reference sequence).

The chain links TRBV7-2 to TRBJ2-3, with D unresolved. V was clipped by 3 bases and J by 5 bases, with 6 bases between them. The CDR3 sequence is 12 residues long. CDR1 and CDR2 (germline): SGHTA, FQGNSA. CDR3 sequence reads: CASSFSGDTQYF. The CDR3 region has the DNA TGTGCCAGCAGCTTTAGTGGAGATACGCAGTATTTT.

The CDR3, as DNA: TGTGCCAGCAGGTCTAATGCTGAAGCTTTCTTT. Protein sequence: CASRSNAEAFF. The chain has TRBV28 and TRBJ1-1; D remains unclear. The V gene lost 6 bases and the J gene lost 6 bases, with 8 bases spanning the gap. This CDR3 is 11 amino acids long. The V gene's germline CDR1 is MDHEN and CDR2 SYDVKM.

The DNA for the CDR3 is TGTGCCAGCAGCGAGATGCGAACTGGACTGGGGAGCTACACCTTC. Amino acids: CASSEMRTGLGSYTF. The genes are TRBV6-6 and TRBJ1-2; the D is unclear. Germline V gene lookup returns CDR1 MNHNY and CDR2 SVGAGI (reference sequence). The CDR3 loop spans 15 amino acids. Trimming removed 6 bases from V and 9 bases from J, with 23 bases in between.

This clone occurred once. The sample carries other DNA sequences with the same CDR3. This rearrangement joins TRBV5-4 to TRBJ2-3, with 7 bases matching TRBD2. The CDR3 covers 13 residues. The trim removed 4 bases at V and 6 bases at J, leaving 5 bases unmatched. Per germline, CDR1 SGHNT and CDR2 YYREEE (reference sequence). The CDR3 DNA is TGTGCCAGCAGCCTGGCGGGAGCGGATACGCAGTATTTT. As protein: CASSLAGADTQYF.

CDR3 nucleotide sequence: TGTGCCACCAGTGATTCGCTAGCGGGGGCCCTCAATGAGCAGTTCTTC. Translation: CATSDSLAGALNEQFF. V usage is TRBV24-1 and J usage is TRBJ2-1; 10 bases fit TRBD2. V lost 2 bases to trimming and J lost 6 bases; unmatched junction nucleotides: 6. Germline values: CDR1 KGHDR, CDR2 SFDVKD. The CDR3 covers 16 residues.

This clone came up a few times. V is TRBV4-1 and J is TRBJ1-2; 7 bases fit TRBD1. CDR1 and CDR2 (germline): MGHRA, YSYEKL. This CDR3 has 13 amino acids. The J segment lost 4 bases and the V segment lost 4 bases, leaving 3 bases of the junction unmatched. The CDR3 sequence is CASSRDSTYGYTF. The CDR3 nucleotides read TGCGCCAGCAGCCGGGACAGCACCTATGGCTACACCTTC.

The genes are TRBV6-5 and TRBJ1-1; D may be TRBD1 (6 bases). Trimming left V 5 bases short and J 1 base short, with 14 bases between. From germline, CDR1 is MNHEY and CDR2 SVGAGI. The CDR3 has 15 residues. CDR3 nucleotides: TGTGCCAGCAGTCCAGACAGGATGGGGAACACTGAAGCTTTCTTT. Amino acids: CASSPDRMGNTEAFF.

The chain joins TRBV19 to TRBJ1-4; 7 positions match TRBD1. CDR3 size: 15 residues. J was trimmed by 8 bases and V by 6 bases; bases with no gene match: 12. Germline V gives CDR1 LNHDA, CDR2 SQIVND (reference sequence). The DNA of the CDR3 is TGTGCCAGTAGGCCTGCCGGGACAGTCGGCGAAAAACTGTTTTTT. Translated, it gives CASRPAGTVGEKLFF.

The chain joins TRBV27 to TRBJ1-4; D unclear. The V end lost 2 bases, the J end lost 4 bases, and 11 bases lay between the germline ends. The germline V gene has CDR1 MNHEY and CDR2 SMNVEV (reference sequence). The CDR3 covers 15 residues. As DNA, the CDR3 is TGTGCCAGCAGTTTACGCCCCCGGGGTAATGAAAAACTGTTTTTT. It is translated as CASSLRPRGNEKLFF.

The CDR3 DNA reads as TGTGCCAGCAGCCAAGAGCCGGGACAGGGGGTTTCTGGGAACGAGCAGTACTTC. Its protein product is CASSQEPGQGVSGNEQYF. The chain couples TRBV4-2 to TRBJ2-7; 11 nucleotides agree with TRBD1. The CDR3 is 18 residues long. Germline CDR1 LGHNA, CDR2 YNFKEQ. With 0 bases clipped from V and 5 bases from J, the junction kept 12 bases outside the gene matches.

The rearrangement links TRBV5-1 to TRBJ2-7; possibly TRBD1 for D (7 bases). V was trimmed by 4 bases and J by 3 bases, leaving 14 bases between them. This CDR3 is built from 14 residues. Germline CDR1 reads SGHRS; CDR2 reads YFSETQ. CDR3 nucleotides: TGCGCCAGCAGCGCGGGGACAGTTCTCTACGAGCAGTACTTC. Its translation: CASSAGTVLYEQYF. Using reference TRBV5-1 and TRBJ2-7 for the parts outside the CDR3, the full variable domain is KAGVTQTPRYLIKTRGQQVTLSCSPISGHRSVSWYQQTPGQGLQFLFEYFSETQRNKGNFPGRFSGRQFSNSRSEMNVSTLELGDSALYLCASSAGTVLYEQYFGPGTRLTVT.

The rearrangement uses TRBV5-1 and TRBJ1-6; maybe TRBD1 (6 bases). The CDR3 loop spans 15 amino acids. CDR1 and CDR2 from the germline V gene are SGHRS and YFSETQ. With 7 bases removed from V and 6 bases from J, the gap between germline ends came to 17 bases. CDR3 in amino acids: CASSAGDMRNSPLHF. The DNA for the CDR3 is TGCGCCAGCTCCGCAGGGGATATGCGTAATTCACCCCTCCACTTT.

Written as DNA, the CDR3 is TGTGCCAGCAGCAAAGAGCGGAGGAAACGATACCCAAACTATGGCTACACCTTC. This translates into CASSKERRKRYPNYGYTF. The rearrangement joins TRBV21-1 to TRBJ1-2. TRBV21-1 is marked as a pseudogene. The CDR3 runs to 18 residues.

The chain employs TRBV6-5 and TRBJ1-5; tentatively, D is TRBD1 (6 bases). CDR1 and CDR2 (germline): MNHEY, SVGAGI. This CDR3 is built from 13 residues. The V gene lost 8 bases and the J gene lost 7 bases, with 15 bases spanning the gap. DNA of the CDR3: TGTGCCAGCTCGGGGACAAGGTTGCAGCCCCAGCATTTT. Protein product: CASSGTRLQPQHF.

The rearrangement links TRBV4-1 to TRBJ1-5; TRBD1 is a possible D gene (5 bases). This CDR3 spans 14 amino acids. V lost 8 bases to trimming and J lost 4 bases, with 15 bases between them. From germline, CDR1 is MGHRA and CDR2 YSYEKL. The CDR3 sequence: CASAGQGRNQPQHF. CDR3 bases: TGCGCCAGCGCCGGTCAGGGTCGGAATCAGCCCCAGCATTTT.

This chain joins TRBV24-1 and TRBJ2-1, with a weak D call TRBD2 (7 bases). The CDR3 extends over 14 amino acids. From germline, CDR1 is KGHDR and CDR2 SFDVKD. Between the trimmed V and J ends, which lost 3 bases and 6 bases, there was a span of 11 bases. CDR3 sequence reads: CATSDGGALNEQFF. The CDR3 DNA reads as TGTGCCACCAGTGATGGGGGGGCTCTCAATGAGCAGTTCTTC.